The 24 T cell receptor beta chains presented below share a single source sample, sequenced in a study of sequential checkpoint blockade in melanoma. Treatment meaning: randomized to nivolumab then ipilimumab (arm A) or the reverse (arm B). Measured with immunoSEQ multiplex PCR; TCRdb has only the in-frame clones, and not every one. The data contain 2,500 to 3,000 clones, less than 20% of them seen just once; the ten biggest clones take up 12% to 15%. The sample in question was tumor tissue (inferred from file names), obtained from a patient given nivolumab and ipilimumab in sequence. The receptors were sampled from a human donor with melanoma.

This clone turned up a few times. J is TRBJ2-5 and V is TRBV23-1; 7 nucleotides match TRBD1. TRBV23-1 is known as an ORF, though its function is uncertain. This CDR3 has 17 residues. Trimming took 2 bases from V and 3 from J; bases not matched to a gene: 12. The CDR3 nucleotides are TGCGCCAGCAGTCAAGTTTACGGGACAGCCATTAAAGAGACCCAGTACTTC. Amino acid sequence: CASSQVYGTAIKETQYF.

The chain is built from TRBV30 and TRBJ1-1, with D unresolved. Deletions cut 0 bases from V and 7 bases from J, with 12 bases between. The CDR3 has 13 residues. The germline CDR1 and CDR2 sequences are GTSNPN and SVGIG (reference sequence). CDR3 sequence (DNA): TGTGCCTGGAGTGTCCTGGCCTTCAGTGAAGCTTTCTTT. Amino acid sequence: CAWSVLAFSEAFF.

This clone showed up just a few times. CDR3 sequence reads: CASSPLPRTYNEQFF. In DNA, the CDR3 is TGTGCCAGCAGCCCCCTCCCGAGGACCTACAATGAGCAGTTCTTC. V is TRBV9 and J is TRBJ2-1, with D unresolved. Germline-derived CDR1 and CDR2 are SGDLS and YYNGEE. This CDR3 is built from 15 residues. Trimming shortened V by 4 bases and J by 2 bases, and 13 bases separated the two germline ends.

The chain combines TRBV6-8 with TRBJ2-6; TRBD1 or TRBD2 may be the D gene (5 bases each). The germline gives CDR1 MNHGY, CDR2 SAAAGT. The CDR3 has 15 amino acids. Trimming stripped 4 bases from V and 3 bases from J, with 10 bases between. CDR3 region: CASSSRDGGANVLTF. The CDR3 nucleotides are TGTGCCAGCAGTTCCCGGGACGGTGGGGCCAACGTCCTGACTTTC.

J is TRBJ2-1 and V is TRBV18; 11 nucleotides agree with TRBD2. Losses at the gene ends were 2 bases for V and 4 bases for J; bases not matched to a gene: 7. Germline CDR1 and CDR2: KGHSH and LQKENI. CDR3 size: 17 residues. CDR3 sequence (DNA): TGTGCCAGCTCACCATTTCTAGCGGGGGGCTTATACAATGAGCAGTTCTTC. It translates to CASSPFLAGGLYNEQFF.

This rearrangement joins TRBV9 to TRBJ1-1, with 7 bases matching TRBD1. Germline V gene sequence: CDR1 SGDLS, CDR2 YYNGEE. With 0 bases clipped from V and 4 bases from J, the junction kept 3 bases outside the gene matches. The CDR3 loop spans 14 amino acids. CDR3 region: CASSVDRGATEAFF. CDR3 sequence (DNA): TGTGCCAGCAGCGTAGACAGGGGAGCCACTGAAGCTTTCTTT.

Many counts were recorded for this clone. The chain has TRBV4-1 and TRBJ2-3, with TRBD2 matching 10 bases. The V and J ends lost 4 bases and 5 bases, in that order; junction bases with no gene match: 3. CDR3 length: 14 residues. The germline CDR1 and CDR2 sequences are MGHRA and YSYEKL. The CDR3 region is CASSPSGGGDTQYF. The CDR3 DNA is TGCGCCAGCAGCCCTAGCGGGGGAGGAGATACGCAGTATTTT.

This clone is classed as large (0.1 to 1%). The chain couples TRBV11-3 to TRBJ2-2; D call uncertain. This CDR3 has 14 amino acids. V was shortened by 5 bases and J by 0 bases, with 7 bases between the two germline ends. CDR1 and CDR2 (germline): SGHNT, YENEEA. The CDR3 loop is CASSLGPNTGELFF. The CDR3 DNA sequence: TGTGCCAGCAGCCTTGGACCGAACACCGGGGAGCTGTTTTTT.

The chain carries TRBV18 and TRBJ2-5; D tentatively reads TRBD1 or TRBD2 (5 bases each). V was cut by 4 bases and J by 7 bases, with 16 bases left in between. In germline, CDR1 is KGHSH, CDR2 LQKENI. The CDR3 runs 14 residues. CDR3 DNA sequence: TGTGCCAGCTCACGGGGGAATAGTGAAGGGACCCAGTACTTC. Amino acid sequence: CASSRGNSEGTQYF. The full variable domain, in which reference TRBV18 and TRBJ2-5 provide the parts outside the CDR3, is NAGVMQNPRHLVRRRGQEARLRCSPMKGHSHVYWYRQLPEEGLKFMVYLQKENIIDESGMPKERFSAEFPKEGPSILRIQQVVRGDSAAYFCASSRGNSEGTQYFGPGTRLLVL.

V gene TRBV6-8 combines with J gene TRBJ1-1; D unresolved. CDR1 and CDR2 (germline): MNHGY, SAAAGT. CDR3 length: 15 residues. Deletions cut 4 bases from V and 6 bases from J, with 18 bases between. The CDR3 reads CASSFPTLVKAEAFF. CDR3 nucleotide sequence: TGTGCCAGCAGTTTCCCTACCCTCGTGAAGGCTGAAGCTTTCTTT.

This clone was counted a few times. The chain uses TRBV28 and TRBJ1-5, with TRBD1 matching over 10 bases. The CDR3 has 15 residues. Germline CDR1 is MDHEN and CDR2 is SYDVKM. The ends lost 8 bases at V and 7 bases at J; junction bases unmatched: 11. The CDR3 region has the DNA TGTGCCAGCGGGGGGACAGGGGCACCCGGGCAGCCCCAGCATTTT. It specifies CASGGTGAPGQPQHF. The variable domain in full, completed from reference TRBV28 and TRBJ1-5, reads DVKVTQSSRYLVKRTGEKVFLECVQDMDHENMFWYRQDPGLGLRLIYFSYDVKMKEKGDIPEGYSVSREKKERFSLILESASTNQTSMYLCASGGTGAPGQPQHFGDGTRLSIL.

This clone was recorded a few times. The V call is TRBV15, the J call TRBJ2-5; 7 bases align to TRBD1. V gave up 4 bases and J gave up 5 bases; unmatched junction bases: 7. Germline-derived CDR1 and CDR2 are LNHNV and YYDKDF (reference sequence). The CDR3 runs 14 residues. CDR3 nucleotide sequence: TGTGCCACCAGCAAAACAGGGGCAGGGGAGACCCAGTACTTC. It yields the protein CATSKTGAGETQYF. The full variable domain, rest sourced from reference TRBV15 and TRBJ2-5, is DAMVIQNPRYQVTQFGKPVTLSCSQTLNHNVMYWYQQKSSQAPKLLFHYYDKDFNNEADTPDNFQSRRPNTSFCFLDIRSPGLGDTAMYLCATSKTGAGETQYFGPGTRLLVL.

This clone showed up many times. The genes are TRBV11-3 and TRBJ2-1; 9 nucleotides match TRBD1. Germline V lookup: CDR1 SGHNT, CDR2 YENEEA. The V gene end was trimmed by 0 bases and the J gene end by 7 bases; junction bases not matched to a gene: 7. The CDR3 runs to 16 residues. The CDR3 bases are TGTGCCAGCAGCTTAGAGGACAGGGGCGGTGAAAATGAGCAGTTCTTC. It yields the protein CASSLEDRGGENEQFF.

CDR3 sequence: CASSIGSAGSYNEQFF. CDR3 nucleotides: TGTGCCAGTAGTATTGGGTCAGCGGGCTCCTACAATGAGCAGTTCTTC. This chain links TRBV19 with TRBJ2-1; perhaps TRBD2 as D (6 bases). The V end lost 3 bases, the J end lost 0 bases, and 12 bases lay between the germline ends. CDR3 size: 16 residues. CDR1 LNHDA and CDR2 SQIVND come from the germline V gene (reference sequence).

This clone was recorded a few times. This sequence joins TRBV19 and TRBJ1-5; the D gene is possibly TRBD1 (5 bases). Germline V gene lookup returns CDR1 LNHDA and CDR2 SQIVND (reference sequence). The V gene lost 6 bases and the J gene lost 0 bases, with 12 bases spanning the gap. The CDR3 runs to 15 residues. The CDR3 sequence is CASSKQAYSNQPQHF. The CDR3 DNA follows: TGTGCCAGTAGCAAACAGGCCTATAGCAATCAGCCCCAGCATTTT.

The chain carries TRBV18 and TRBJ2-7, with a weak D call TRBD1 (5 bases). Germline CDR1 and CDR2: KGHSH and LQKENI. V lost 2 bases and J 5 bases, leaving 13 bases between the germline ends. This CDR3 has 14 amino acids. The CDR3 loop reads CASSPITRVDEQYF. Written as DNA, the CDR3 is TGTGCCAGCTCACCAATTACCAGGGTTGACGAGCAGTACTTC.

The V and J genes are TRBV6-8 and TRBJ1-6, with no clear D. The CDR3 spans 12 residues. The V and J ends lost 0 bases and 13 bases respectively, with 7 bases between them. Germline lookup yields CDR1 MNHGY and CDR2 SAAAGT. The CDR3: CASSYSNGPLHF. DNA for the CDR3: TGTGCCAGCAGTTACTCGAACGGGCCCCTCCACTTT.

The chain uses TRBV6-8 and TRBJ2-5; D tentatively fits TRBD1 or TRBD2 (6 bases each). The CDR3 loop spans 14 amino acids. CDR1 MNHGY and CDR2 SAAAGT come from the germline V gene. V lost 6 bases to trimming and J lost 3 bases, with 14 bases between them. The CDR3 region is CASSSWGAKETQYF. The CDR3 DNA reads as TGTGCCAGCAGCTCTTGGGGGGCAAAAGAGACCCAGTACTTC.

This clone was seen a handful of times. Other DNA variants within this sample encode the same CDR3. This chain links TRBV19 with TRBJ2-3, with D maybe TRBD2 (5 bases). V was trimmed by 1 base and J by 4 bases, leaving 12 bases between them. Looked up from germline, CDR1 is LNHDA and CDR2 is SQIVND (reference sequence). This CDR3 region has 15 residues. CDR3 region: CASSIAGAGADTQYF. The CDR3 DNA follows: TGTGCCAGTAGTATAGCGGGCGCCGGGGCAGATACGCAGTATTTT.

This clone was detected a few times. This rearrangement joins TRBV6-8 to TRBJ2-3; D might be TRBD1 (6 bases). Germline V gene sequence: CDR1 MNHGY, CDR2 SAAAGT. Trimming cost V 2 bases and J 4 bases, with 10 bases left between them. The CDR3 loop spans 14 amino acids. The CDR3 coding sequence is TGTGCCAGCAGTTACGGGGGCGAGGCAGATACGCAGTATTTT. Translating it yields CASSYGGEADTQYF.

The J gene is TRBJ1-3, the V gene TRBV30; no definite D call. This CDR3 is 16 amino acids long. Trimming removed 0 bases from V and 0 bases from J, with 12 bases in between. The germline V gene encodes CDR1 GTSNPN and CDR2 SVGIG (reference sequence). The CDR3 DNA follows: TGTGCCTGGAGTGTACTTCCCCCAGTCTCTGGAAACACCATATATTTT. Residues: CAWSVLPPVSGNTIYF.

In its sample, this clone ranks as medium-sized. The chain joins TRBV6-8 to TRBJ1-2, with 9 bases matching TRBD1. Trimming took 6 bases from V and 6 from J; bases not matched to a gene: 11. The CDR3 spans 15 residues. Germline values: CDR1 MNHGY, CDR2 SAAAGT. CDR3 nucleotides: TGTGCCAGCAGCGCAAATAGGGGACAGGGCAATGGCTACACCTTC. Amino acid sequence: CASSANRGQGNGYTF.

This clone has more than one count but fewer than ten. This chain joins TRBV30 and TRBJ2-3; no firm D call. CDR3 length: 12 amino acids. Trimming took 3 bases from V and 5 from J, leaving 9 bases between them. Germline CDR1 GTSNPN, CDR2 SVGIG (reference sequence). The CDR3 loop reads CAWSPARDTQYF. The CDR3 bases are TGTGCCTGGAGCCCGGCCCGAGATACGCAGTATTTT.

V and J are TRBV11-3 and TRBJ2-1, with 8 bases matching TRBD2. Losses at the gene ends were 4 bases for V and 9 bases for J; bases not matched to a gene: 11. Germline-derived CDR1 and CDR2 are SGHNT and YENEEA. The CDR3 length is 15 residues. The CDR3 DNA is TGTGCCAGCAGCTCTGGCGGGGGGCCGTCAGGTGAGCAGTTCTTC. This encodes CASSSGGGPSGEQFF.